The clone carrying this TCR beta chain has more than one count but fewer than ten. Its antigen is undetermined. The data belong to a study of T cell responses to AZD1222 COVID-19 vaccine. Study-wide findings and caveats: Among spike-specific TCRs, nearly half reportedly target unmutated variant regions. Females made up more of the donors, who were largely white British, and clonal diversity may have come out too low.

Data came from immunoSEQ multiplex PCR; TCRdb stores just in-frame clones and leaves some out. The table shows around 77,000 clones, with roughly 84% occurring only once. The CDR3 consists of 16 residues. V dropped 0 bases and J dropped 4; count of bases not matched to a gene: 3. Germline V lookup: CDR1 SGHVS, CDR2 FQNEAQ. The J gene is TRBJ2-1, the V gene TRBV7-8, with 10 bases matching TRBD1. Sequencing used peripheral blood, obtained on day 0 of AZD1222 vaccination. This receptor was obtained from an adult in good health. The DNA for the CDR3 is TGTGCCAGCAGCTTAGCTCGACAGGGGGCGTACAATGAGCAGTTCTTC. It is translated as CASSLARQGAYNEQFF.